This entry describes one T cell receptor beta chain. The antigen is not known. From germline, CDR1 is MDHEN and CDR2 SYDVKM. V lost 5 bases to trimming and J lost 3 bases, with 11 bases between them. CDR3 size: 13 residues. This specimen belongs to a study of response to subunit inactivated influenza vaccine. Regarding the study as a whole: The authors proposed limited new T cell recruitment per seasonal influenza vaccination.

TCRdb reprocessed the RT-PCR reads via MiXCR and lists one record per CDR3 protein. The sample contains some 800,000 distinct CDR3 sequences, 21% of which appear only once. The sequence was obtained from a middle-aged man who received an inactivated influenza vaccine. The rearrangement joins TRBV28 to TRBJ2-7; no clear D gene. This sample comprised PBMCs from blood, obtained 5 to 6 days after vaccination. CDR3 protein: CASSLLLNYEQYF. CDR3 DNA sequence: TGTGCCAGCAGTCTCTTGCTGAACTACGAGCAGTACTTC.